This T cell receptor (beta chain) was captured by sequencing in a study of radiotherapy plus CTLA-4 blockade in lung cancer. At the level of the study: With around 30% of patients having disease control, objective responses were seen in about 17%. Findings and caveats of the study: Per reports, early blood T cell clone dynamics, plus interferon-beta, forecast response most strongly. Radiotherapy with ipilimumab was followed by blood expansion of tumor-derived clones.

The repertoire was sequenced with immunoSEQ multiplex PCR; TCRdb's copy has only in-frame clones and lacks some. The sample carries 65,000 to 85,000 clones, under 75% recorded once. Notes on this clone: Its antigen is undetermined.

V lost 3 bases and J 1 base, leaving 13 bases between the germline ends. The CDR3 contains 15 residues. Germline loops: CDR1 SGHRS, CDR2 YFSETQ. Focal radiation plus CTLA-4 blockade with ipilimumab was administered to patients who had chemo-refractory metastatic non-small-cell lung cancer. Material: peripheral blood, obtained from a patient treated with radiotherapy plus ipilimumab. This clonotype was obtained from a human donor with non-small cell lung cancer whose response to radiotherapy plus ipilimumab could not be evaluated. The gene calls are TRBV5-1 and TRBJ1-1; D is perhaps TRBD1 (5 bases). The CDR3 nucleotides are TGCGCCAGCAGCTCCTCAGGGTGGGGGAACACTGAAGCTTTCTTT. It translates to CASSSSGWGNTEAFF. The entire variable domain, with the rest obtained from reference TRBV5-1 and TRBJ1-1, is as follows: KAGVTQTPRYLIKTRGQQVTLSCSPISGHRSVSWYQQTPGQGLQFLFEYFSETQRNKGNFPGRFSGRQFSNSRSEMNVSTLELGDSALYLCASSSSGWGNTEAFFGQGTRLTVV.